This T cell receptor (beta chain) was observed in a study of T cell changes during pregnancy in multiple sclerosis. V was trimmed by 4 bases and J by 3 bases, leaving 16 bases between them. CDR3 length equals 15 residues. CDR1 and CDR2 from the germline V gene are LGHNA and YNFKEQ. Using immunoSEQ multiplex PCR, the repertoire was profiled, and TCRdb retains in-frame clones only, with some absent. This table holds about 100,000 clones, almost 95% found once. This clone showed up just once. This sequence joins TRBV4-2 and TRBJ2-7, with D possibly matching TRBD2 (5 bases). The sequence was collected from a female donor with multiple sclerosis, enrolled in a pregnancy study. The starting material was peripheral blood, obtained before pregnancy. The CDR3 spells CASSLDTAGIYEQYF. CDR3 DNA: TGTGCCAGCAGCCTCGACACCGCCGGGATCTACGAGCAGTACTTC.